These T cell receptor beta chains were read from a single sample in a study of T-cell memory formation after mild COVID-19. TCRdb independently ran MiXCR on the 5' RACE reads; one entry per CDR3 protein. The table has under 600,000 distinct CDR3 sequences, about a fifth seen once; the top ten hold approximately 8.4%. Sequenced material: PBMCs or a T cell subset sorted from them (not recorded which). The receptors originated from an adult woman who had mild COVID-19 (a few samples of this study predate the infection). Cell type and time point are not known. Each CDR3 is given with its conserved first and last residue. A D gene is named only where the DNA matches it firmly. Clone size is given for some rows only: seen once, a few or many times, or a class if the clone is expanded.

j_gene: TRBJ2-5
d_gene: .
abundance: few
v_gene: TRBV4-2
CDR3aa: CASSQLPVDLDGGETQYF
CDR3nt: TGTGCCAGCAGCCAACTCCCTGTAGACTTGGACGGCGGAGAGACCCAGTACTTC

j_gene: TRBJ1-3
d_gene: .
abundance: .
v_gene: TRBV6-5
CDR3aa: CASSYSFRLIGVAGNTIYF
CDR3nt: TGTGCCAGCAGTTACTCGTTCCGTTTGATAGGGGTGGCTGGAAACACCATATATTTT

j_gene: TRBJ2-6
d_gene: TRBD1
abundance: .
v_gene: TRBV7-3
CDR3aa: CASSSTEQGLGRPPGANVLTF
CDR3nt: TGTGCCAGCAGCTCCACGGAACAGGGGCTAGGGCGCCCGCCTGGGGCCAACGTCCTGACTTTC

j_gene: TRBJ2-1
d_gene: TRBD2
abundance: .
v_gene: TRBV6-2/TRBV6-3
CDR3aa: CASSAHSGKSNEQFF
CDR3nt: TGTGCCAGCAGCGCCCATAGCGGGAAAAGCAATGAGCAGTTCTTC

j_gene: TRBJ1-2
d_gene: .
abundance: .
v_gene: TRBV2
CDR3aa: CASSPQGLNYGYTF
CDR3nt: TGTGCCAGCAGTCCGCAGGGTCTTAACTATGGCTACACCTTC

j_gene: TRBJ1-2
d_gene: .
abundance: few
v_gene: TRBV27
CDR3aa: CASSTLTSGAENYGYTF
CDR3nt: TGTGCCAGCAGTACGCTCACCTCAGGGGCAGAAAACTATGGCTACACCTTC

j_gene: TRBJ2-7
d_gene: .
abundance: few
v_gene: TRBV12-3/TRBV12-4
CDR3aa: CASFAGSGEQYF
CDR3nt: TGTGCCAGCTTTGCAGGGTCTGGCGAGCAGTACTTC

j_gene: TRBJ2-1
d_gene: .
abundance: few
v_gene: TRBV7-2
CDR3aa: CASSSPGGSGSYNEQFF
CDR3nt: TGTGCCAGCAGCTCACCCGGGGGTAGCGGCTCCTACAATGAGCAGTTCTTC

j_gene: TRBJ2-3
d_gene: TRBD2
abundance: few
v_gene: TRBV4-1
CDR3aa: CASSPTGRGGRADTQYF
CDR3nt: TGCGCCAGCAGCCCCACCGGGCGGGGGGGCAGGGCAGATACGCAGTATTTT

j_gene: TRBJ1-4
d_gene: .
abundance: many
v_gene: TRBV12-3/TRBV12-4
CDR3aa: CASSLSTDEKLFF
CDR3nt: TGTGCCAGCAGTTTGTCGACTGATGAAAAACTGTTTTTT

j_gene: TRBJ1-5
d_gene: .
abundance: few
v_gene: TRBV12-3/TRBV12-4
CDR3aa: CASSSPPDQPQHF
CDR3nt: TGTGCCAGCAGTTCCCCCCCTGATCAGCCCCAGCATTTT

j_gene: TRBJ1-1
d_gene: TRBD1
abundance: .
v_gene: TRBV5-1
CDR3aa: CASSSWGQGEAFF
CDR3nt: TGCGCCAGCAGCTCCTGGGGACAGGGTGAAGCTTTCTTT

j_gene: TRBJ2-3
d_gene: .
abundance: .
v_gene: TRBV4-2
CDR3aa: CASSPSSGSDTQYF
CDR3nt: TGTGCCAGCAGCCCCTCCTCCGGGTCAGATACGCAGTATTTT

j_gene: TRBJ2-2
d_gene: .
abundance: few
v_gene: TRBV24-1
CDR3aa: CATQLLGELFF
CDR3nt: TGTGCCACCCAACTCCTGGGGGAGCTGTTTTTT

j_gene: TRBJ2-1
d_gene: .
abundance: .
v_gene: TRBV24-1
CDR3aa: CATSDSRDEQFF
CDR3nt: TGTGCCACCAGTGATTCAAGGGATGAGCAGTTCTTC

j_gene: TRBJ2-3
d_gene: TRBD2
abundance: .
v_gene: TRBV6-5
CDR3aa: CASTPPGLAATSDTQYF
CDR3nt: TGTGCCAGCACCCCCCCGGGACTAGCGGCCACCTCAGATACGCAGTATTTT

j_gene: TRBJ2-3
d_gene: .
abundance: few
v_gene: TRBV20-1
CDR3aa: CSAAIPGPLRRADTQYF
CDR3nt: TGCAGTGCTGCTATACCGGGACCGCTACGAAGGGCAGATACGCAGTATTTT

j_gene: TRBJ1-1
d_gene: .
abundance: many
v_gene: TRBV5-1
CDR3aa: CASSLAPRGGEAFF
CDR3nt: TGCGCCAGCAGCTTGGCTCCGAGGGGGGGAGAAGCTTTCTTT

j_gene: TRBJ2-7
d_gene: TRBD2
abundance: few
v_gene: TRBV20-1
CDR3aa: CSAREDREKPGGEQYF
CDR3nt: TGCAGTGCTAGAGAGGATCGGGAGAAACCGGGGGGAGAGCAGTACTTC

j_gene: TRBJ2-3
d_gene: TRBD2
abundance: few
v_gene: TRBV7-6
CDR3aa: CASSSPPLTSGRTDTQYF
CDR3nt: TGTGCCAGCAGCTCACCTCCATTGACTAGCGGCCGCACAGATACGCAGTATTTT

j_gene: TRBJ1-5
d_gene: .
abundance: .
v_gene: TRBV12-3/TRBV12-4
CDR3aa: CASSLEWLTVNQPQHF
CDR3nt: TGTGCCAGCAGTTTAGAGTGGTTGACAGTCAATCAGCCCCAGCATTTT

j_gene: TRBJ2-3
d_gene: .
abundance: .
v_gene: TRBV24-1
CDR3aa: CATSRRGGTDTQYF
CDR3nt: TGTGCCACCAGCCGCAGGGGGGGCACAGATACGCAGTATTTT

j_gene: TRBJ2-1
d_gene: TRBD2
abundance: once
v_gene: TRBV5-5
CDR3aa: CASSQGLATSYNEQFF
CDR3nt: TGTGCCAGCAGCCAGGGACTAGCGACCTCCTACAATGAGCAGTTCTTC

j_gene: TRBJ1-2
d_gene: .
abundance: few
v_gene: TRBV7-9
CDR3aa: CASEGVNREIDGYTF
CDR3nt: TGTGCCAGCGAGGGGGTGAACAGGGAAATTGATGGCTACACCTTC

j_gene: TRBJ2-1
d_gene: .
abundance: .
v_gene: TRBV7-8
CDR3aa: CAWTQADEQFF
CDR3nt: TGTGCCTGGACCCAGGCGGATGAGCAGTTCTTC

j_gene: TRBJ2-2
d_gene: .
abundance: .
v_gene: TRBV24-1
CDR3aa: CATSDLGQGYTGELFF
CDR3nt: TGTGCCACCAGTGATTTGGGGCAGGGGTACACCGGGGAGCTGTTTTTT

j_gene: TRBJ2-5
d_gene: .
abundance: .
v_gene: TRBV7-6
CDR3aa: CASSPGVGETQYF
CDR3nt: TGTGCCAGCAGTCCAGGGGTAGGGGAGACCCAGTACTTC

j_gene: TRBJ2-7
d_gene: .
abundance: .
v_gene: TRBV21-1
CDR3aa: CASSPRGGKQYF
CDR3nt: TGTGCCAGCAGCCCGAGGGGGGGCAAGCAGTACTTC

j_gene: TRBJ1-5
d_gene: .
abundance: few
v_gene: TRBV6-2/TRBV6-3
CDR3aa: CASSWLTGSGGQPQHF
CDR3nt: TGTGCCAGCAGTTGGCTAACAGGGAGTGGGGGTCAGCCCCAGCATTTT

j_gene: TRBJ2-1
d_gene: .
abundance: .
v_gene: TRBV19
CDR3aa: CASRTVEGEQFF
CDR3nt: TGTGCCAGCCGAACCGTAGAGGGTGAGCAGTTCTTC

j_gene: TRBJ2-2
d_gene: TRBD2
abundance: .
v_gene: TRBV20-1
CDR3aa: CSASPWLAGRDGELFF
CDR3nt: TGCAGTGCTAGCCCTTGGCTAGCGGGAAGGGACGGGGAGCTGTTTTTT

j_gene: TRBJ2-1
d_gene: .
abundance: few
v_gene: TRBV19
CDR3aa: CASKGDANNEQFF
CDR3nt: TGTGCCAGTAAGGGTGACGCCAACAATGAGCAGTTCTTC

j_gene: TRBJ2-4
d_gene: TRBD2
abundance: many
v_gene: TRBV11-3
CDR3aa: CASSLGGSGIGLGAAKNIQYF
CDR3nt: TGTGCCAGCAGCTTAGGAGGTAGCGGGATCGGGCTGGGGGCGGCCAAAAACATTCAGTACTTC

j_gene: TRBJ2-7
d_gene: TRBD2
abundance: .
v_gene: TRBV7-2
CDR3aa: CASSLELAGSSYEQYF
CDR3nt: TGTGCCAGCAGCTTAGAGCTAGCGGGAAGCTCCTACGAGCAGTACTTC

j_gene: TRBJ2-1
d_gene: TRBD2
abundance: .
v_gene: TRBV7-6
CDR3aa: CASSPGSAGGNEQFF
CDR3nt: TGTGCCAGCAGCCCCGGTAGCGCGGGGGGCAATGAGCAGTTCTTC

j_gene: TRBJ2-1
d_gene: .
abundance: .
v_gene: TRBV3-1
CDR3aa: CASSQVAREQFF
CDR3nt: TGTGCCAGCAGCCAAGTAGCGAGAGAGCAGTTCTTC

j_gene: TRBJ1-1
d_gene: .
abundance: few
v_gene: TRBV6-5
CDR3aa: CASSLDGGGYTEAFF
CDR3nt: TGTGCCAGCAGTCTAGACGGAGGGGGTTACACTGAAGCTTTCTTT

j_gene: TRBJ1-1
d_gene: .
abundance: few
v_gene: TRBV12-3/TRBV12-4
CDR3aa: CASTRMGWTEAFF
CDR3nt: TGTGCCAGCACCAGGATGGGGTGGACTGAAGCTTTCTTT

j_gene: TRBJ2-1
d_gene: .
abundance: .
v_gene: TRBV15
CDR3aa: CATSTATDSYNEQFF
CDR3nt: TGTGCCACCAGCACCGCTACGGACTCCTACAATGAGCAGTTCTTC

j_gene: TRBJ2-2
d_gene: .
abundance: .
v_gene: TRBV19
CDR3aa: CASLGRINTGELFF
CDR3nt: TGTGCCAGCTTAGGACGGATAAACACCGGGGAGCTGTTTTTT

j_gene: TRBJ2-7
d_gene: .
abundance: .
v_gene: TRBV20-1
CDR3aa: CSARDPAWSSYEQYF
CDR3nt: TGCAGTGCTAGAGATCCCGCCTGGAGCTCCTACGAGCAGTACTTC

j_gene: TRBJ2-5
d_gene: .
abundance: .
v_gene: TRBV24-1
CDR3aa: CATSDTTRNQETQYF
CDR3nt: TGTGCCACCAGTGATACTACAAGGAACCAAGAGACCCAGTACTTC